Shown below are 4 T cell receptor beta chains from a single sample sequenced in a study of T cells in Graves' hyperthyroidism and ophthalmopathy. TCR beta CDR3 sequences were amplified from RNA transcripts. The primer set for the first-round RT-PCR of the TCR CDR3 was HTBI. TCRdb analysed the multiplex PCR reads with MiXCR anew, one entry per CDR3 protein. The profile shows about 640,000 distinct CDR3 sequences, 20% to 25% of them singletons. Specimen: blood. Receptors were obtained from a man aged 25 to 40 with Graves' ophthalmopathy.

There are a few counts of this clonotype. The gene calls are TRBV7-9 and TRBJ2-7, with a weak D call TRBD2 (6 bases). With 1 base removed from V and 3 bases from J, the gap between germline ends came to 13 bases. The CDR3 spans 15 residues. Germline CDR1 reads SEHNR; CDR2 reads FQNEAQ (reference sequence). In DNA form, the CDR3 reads TGTGCCAGCAGCTTAGACGGGCAGGGAGGCTACGAGCAGTACTTC. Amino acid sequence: CASSLDGQGGYEQYF.

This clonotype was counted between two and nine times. The CDR3 DNA follows: TGCAGTGCTAGACCCACAGATACGCAGTATTTT. Translating it yields CSARPTDTQYF. This sequence joins TRBV20-1 and TRBJ2-3; D unclear. Trimming cost V 2 bases and J 2 bases, with 2 bases left between them. Germline loops: CDR1 DFQATT, CDR2 SNEGSKA (reference sequence). The CDR3 is made up of 11 amino acids.

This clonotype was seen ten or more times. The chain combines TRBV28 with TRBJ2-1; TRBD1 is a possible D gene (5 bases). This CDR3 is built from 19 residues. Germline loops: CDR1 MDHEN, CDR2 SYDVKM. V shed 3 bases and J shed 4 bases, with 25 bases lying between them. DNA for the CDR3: TGTGCCAGCAGTTTTCTGACCCTTCGACGGGCCAAGGGGTACAATGAGCAGTTCTTC. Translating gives CASSFLTLRRAKGYNEQFF. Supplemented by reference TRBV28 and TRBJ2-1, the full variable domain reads DVKVTQSSRYLVKRTGEKVFLECVQDMDHENMFWYRQDPGLGLRLIYFSYDVKMKEKGDIPEGYSVSREKKERFSLILESASTNQTSMYLCASSFLTLRRAKGYNEQFFGPGTRLTVL.

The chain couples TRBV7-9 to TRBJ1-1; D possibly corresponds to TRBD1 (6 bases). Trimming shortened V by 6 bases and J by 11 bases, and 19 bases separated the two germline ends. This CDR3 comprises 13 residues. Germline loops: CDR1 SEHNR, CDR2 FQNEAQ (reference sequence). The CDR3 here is CASSVAQGIRAFF. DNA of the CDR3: TGTGCCAGCAGTGTGGCGCAGGGGATCAGGGCTTTCTTT.